This entry lists 9 T cell receptor beta chains sequenced from one sample in a study of regulatory T cells in long-lasting Graves disease. Researchers made TCR beta libraries by using iRepertoire HTBI primers and running Arm-PCR on CDR3 regions. From the multiplex PCR reads, TCRdb called clonotypes with MiXCR, one entry per CDR3 protein. This table has 250,000 to 300,000 distinct CDR3 sequences, about 17% appearing once. Time point defined: newly diagnosed GD, antithyroid drugs for less than 3 months. PBMC RNA served as the TCR library source. This same sample was also taken into another study, of T cells in Graves' hyperthyroidism and ophthalmopathy.

The specimen comprised peripheral blood mononuclear cells (PBMCs), sampled at new diagnosis, from a patient treated with antithyroid drugs. The source is a woman aged 30 to 39 with Graves disease.

This clonotype was seen ten or more times. One end of the junction is discordant with germline, which a read error may explain. J is TRBJ2-5 and V is TRBV7-9; D is uncertain. The CDR3 is made up of 13 amino acids. Germline V lookup: CDR1 SEHNR, CDR2 FQNEAQ (reference sequence). CDR3 amino acids: CASSFGYQETQYF. DNA for the CDR3: TGTGCTAGCAGCTTCGGATACCAAGAGACCCAGTACTTC.

This clonotype was recorded at least ten times. The chain uses TRBV20-1 and TRBJ1-1, with unresolved D. Germline loops: CDR1 DFQATT, CDR2 SNEGSKA (reference sequence). V was cut by 0 bases and J by 3 bases, with 11 bases left in between. CDR3 length: 14 residues. The CDR3 region is CSAREVRSYTEAFF. The CDR3 DNA reads as TGCAGTGCTAGAGAAGTAAGGTCGTACACTGAAGCTTTCTTT.

This clonotype was picked up many times. This chain links TRBV6-1 with TRBJ2-7; 8 bases are shared with TRBD1. V trimming: 6 bases; J trimming: 4 bases; junction bases outside the gene matches: 5. This CDR3 has 13 amino acids. Germline CDR1 is MNHNS and CDR2 is SASEGT. Written as DNA, the CDR3 is TGTGCCAGCAGGGGACAGGTTAATTACGAGCAGTACTTC. Its protein product is CASRGQVNYEQYF.

The table lists this clonotype with many counts. The chain uses TRBV13 and TRBJ2-5; 8 nucleotides match TRBD1. Germline V gene sequence: CDR1 PRHDT, CDR2 FYEKMQ (reference sequence). The length of the CDR3 is 15 residues. V trimming: 7 bases; J trimming: 5 bases; junction bases outside the gene matches: 12. The CDR3 here is CASTLAGRGRETQYF. CDR3 sequence (DNA): TGTGCCAGCACCCTCGCGGGCAGGGGGCGTGAGACCCAGTACTTC.

This clonotype was picked up many times. The chain links TRBV12-3 or TRBV12-4 to TRBJ1-5; TRBD1 agrees at 11 bases. Germline trimming cut 5 bases from V and 4 bases from J; bases unmatched to any gene: 4. The CDR3 is 15 residues long. The CDR3 sequence: CASSTGQGANQPQHF. As DNA, the CDR3 is TGTGCCAGCAGTACCGGACAGGGGGCGAATCAGCCCCAGCATTTT.

At least ten counts were recorded for this clonotype. The rearrangement joins TRBV7-9 to TRBJ1-6; unclear D gene. V lost 6 bases and J lost 9, with 12 bases in between. The CDR3 has 13 amino acids. In germline, CDR1 is SEHNR, CDR2 FQNEAQ (reference sequence). This CDR3 is CASRWDSGSPLHF. CDR3 nucleotide sequence: TGTGCCAGCAGATGGGATTCAGGTTCACCCCTCCACTTT.

This clonotype appeared many times. J is TRBJ1-1 and V is TRBV11-2; D is unclear. Trimming pared 8 bases from V and 8 bases from J, leaving 6 bases between. CDR1 is SGHAT, CDR2 FQNNGV, per germline. This CDR3 comprises 9 residues. The CDR3 region is CASEPEAFF. CDR3 DNA sequence: TGTGCCAGCGAACCCGAAGCTTTCTTT.

This chain joins TRBV15 and TRBJ1-3, with D hard to call. CDR3 length equals 15 residues. CDR1 LNHNV and CDR2 YYDKDF come from the germline V gene (reference sequence). V dropped 8 bases and J dropped 1 base, with 15 bases sitting between them. In nucleotides, the CDR3 is TGTGCCACCCGAAGCTTAGGGATATCTGGAAACACCATATATTTT. This encodes CATRSLGISGNTIYF.

The rearrangement uses TRBV29-1 and TRBJ2-5; 7 bases are shared with TRBD2. Germline lookup yields CDR1 SQVTM and CDR2 ANQGSEA. This CDR3 region has 13 residues. V trimming: 8 bases; J trimming: 10 bases; junction bases outside the gene matches: 16. Here the CDR3 reads CSTLQVLGGGQYF. The CDR3 DNA reads TGCAGCACGCTTCAAGTTCTGGGGGGGGGCCAGTACTTC.